The 29 T cell receptor beta chains below were found in one sample sequenced in a study of blood T cell repertoires in COVID-19. Profiling relied on immunoSEQ multiplex PCR, and the TCRdb table lists in-frame clones only, not all of them. Of roughly 190,000 clones in the sample, roughly 76% were seen once. Source material: peripheral blood. The source of these receptors is a woman aged 45-65 years with active or convalescent COVID-19.

This rearrangement joins TRBV4-3 to TRBJ2-1; 13 bases agree with TRBD2. CDR3 size: 18 residues. V shed 1 base, J shed 2 bases, and the junction held 5 bases outside the gene matches. In germline, CDR1 is LGHNA, CDR2 YSLEER. The CDR3 DNA follows: TGCGCCAGCAGCCAAGCCCTCGGGACTAGCGGGACCTACAATGAGCAGTTCTTC. As protein: CASSQALGTSGTYNEQFF.

The CDR3 reads CASYQVFYTF. In DNA, the CDR3 is TGTGCCAGCTACCAGGTTTTCTACACCTTC. This chain uses TRBV6-1 with TRBJ1-2, with unresolved D. This CDR3 has 10 residues. Germline CDR1 MNHNS, CDR2 SASEGT. Trimming removed 8 bases at V and 10 bases at J, with 11 bases between.

This clone was seen just once. The chain carries TRBV29-1 and TRBJ2-5; D is perhaps TRBD2 (7 bases). Trimming left V 5 bases short and J 2 bases short, with 27 bases between. Germline assignment: CDR1 SQVTM and CDR2 ANQGSEA. The CDR3 is made up of 18 amino acids. The CDR3 bases are TGCAGCGTTCAGGGTGGGCTTAGACTAGGGGGGGGTCAAGAGACCCAGTACTTC. Amino acid sequence: CSVQGGLRLGGGQETQYF.

The chain joins TRBV5-1 to TRBJ2-3; 7 bases are shared with TRBD2. The CDR3 contains 15 residues. Germline values: CDR1 SGHRS, CDR2 YFSETQ. V was pared by 7 bases and J by 3 bases, with 11 bases of the junction left unmatched. The CDR3 DNA follows: TGCGCCAGCGGCCTCGACCCCGGGGGGACAGATACGCAGTATTTT. Protein sequence: CASGLDPGGTDTQYF. Full variable domain (outside the CDR3, taken from reference TRBV5-1 and TRBJ2-3): KAGVTQTPRYLIKTRGQQVTLSCSPISGHRSVSWYQQTPGQGLQFLFEYFSETQRNKGNFPGRFSGRQFSNSRSEMNVSTLELGDSALYLCASGLDPGGTDTQYFGPGTRLTVL.

The V and J genes are TRBV18 and TRBJ1-3; D gene ambiguous. Germline-derived CDR1 and CDR2 are KGHSH and LQKENI. Trimming pared 6 bases from V and 1 base from J, leaving 13 bases between. The CDR3 runs to 15 residues. The CDR3 spells CASSPGPGSGNTIYF. The CDR3 DNA follows: TGTGCCAGCTCCCCGGGTCCCGGGTCTGGAAACACCATATATTTT.

The CDR3 coding sequence is TGCGCCAGCAGCAGGGGACTGGCTACGAATGAAAAACTGTTTTTT. As protein: CASSRGLATNEKLFF. This chain uses TRBV5-1 with TRBJ1-4; D perhaps matches TRBD1 (5 bases). From germline, CDR1 is SGHRS and CDR2 YFSETQ. This CDR3 comprises 15 residues. Trimming cost V 4 bases and J 5 bases, with 15 bases left between them.

This sequence joins TRBV15 and TRBJ1-1; D uncertain. CDR1 and CDR2 from the germline V gene are LNHNV and YYDKDF (reference sequence). CDR3 length: 14 amino acids. The V gene lost 0 bases and the J gene lost 11 bases, with 16 bases spanning the gap. CDR3 region: CATSRDEYQELAFF. Written as DNA, the CDR3 is TGTGCCACCAGCAGAGATGAGTATCAGGAATTGGCTTTCTTT.

The V call is TRBV3-1 (or the pseudogene TRBV3-2), the J call TRBJ2-5, with 10 bases fitting TRBD2. The CDR3 extends over 17 amino acids. Germline CDR1 reads LGHDT; CDR2 reads YNNKEL (reference sequence). Trimming at V came to 1 base and at J to 3 bases, leaving 8 bases not matched to a gene. The DNA for the CDR3 is TGTGCCAGCAGCCAAGGACTACTAGCGGGGAATAAAGAGACCCAGTACTTC. It codes for CASSQGLLAGNKETQYF.

This chain connects TRBV29-1 to TRBJ1-5; 9 bases are a match to TRBD1. From germline, CDR1 is SQVTM and CDR2 ANQGSEA. V lost 5 bases, J lost 4 bases, and 6 bases stayed unmatched. The CDR3 totals 14 residues. CDR3 in amino acids: CSVLQGAGNQPQHF. The CDR3 bases are TGCAGCGTTTTACAGGGGGCGGGAAATCAGCCCCAGCATTTT. The full variable domain, rest sourced from reference TRBV29-1 and TRBJ1-5, is SAVISQKPSRDICQRGTSLTIQCQVDSQVTMMFWYRQQPGQSLTLIATANQGSEATYESGFVIDKFPISRPNLTFSTLTVSNMSPEDSSIYLCSVLQGAGNQPQHFGDGTRLSIL.

The chain recombines TRBV5-4 with TRBJ1-2; TRBD1 is a possible D gene (6 bases). The V end lost 4 bases, the J end lost 1 base, and 17 bases lay between the germline ends. This CDR3 is 16 amino acids long. In germline, CDR1 is SGHNT, CDR2 YYREEE (reference sequence). In nucleotides, the CDR3 is TGTGCCAGCAGCCGGGCCCGACAGGCAGATAACTATGGCTACACCTTC. It translates to CASSRARQADNYGYTF.

The chain combines TRBV6-2 or TRBV6-3 with TRBJ2-2; D unclear. The germline V gene has CDR1 MNHEY and CDR2 SVGEGT. Trimming removed 3 bases at V and 0 bases at J, with 8 bases between. The CDR3 sequence is 15 residues long. As DNA, the CDR3 is TGTGCCAGCAGTTATTCCCGGGCGAACACCGGGGAGCTGTTTTTT. Translating it yields CASSYSRANTGELFF.

In this sample, this clone turned up a few times. This chain uses TRBV6-5 with TRBJ1-4, with 7 positions matching TRBD1. Per the germline V gene, CDR1 is MNHEY and CDR2 is SVGAGI. This CDR3 is 13 amino acids long. The ends lost 4 bases at V and 7 bases at J; junction bases unmatched: 3. The CDR3, as DNA: TGTGCCAGCAGTTCCGACAGGGCTGAAAAACTGTTTTTT. Protein product: CASSSDRAEKLFF.

This clone came up a few times. The V gene is TRBV19, the J gene TRBJ1-6, with 7 bases identical to TRBD1. The CDR3 spans 14 residues. V was pared by 6 bases and J by 7 bases, with 6 bases of the junction left unmatched. Germline CDR1 LNHDA, CDR2 SQIVND (reference sequence). For the CDR3, the DNA is TGTGCCAGTAGCAGCCTACAGGGGAATTCACCCCTCCACTTT. This translates into CASSSLQGNSPLHF.

The chain recombines TRBV28 with TRBJ2-3, with 10 bases identical to TRBD2. The CDR3 is made up of 17 amino acids. Germline loops: CDR1 MDHEN, CDR2 SYDVKM. Germline trimming cut 4 bases from V and 0 bases from J; bases unmatched to any gene: 7. The CDR3 DNA reads TGTGCCAGCAGTTACCCCGGACTAGCGGAGAGCACAGATACGCAGTATTTT. It translates to CASSYPGLAESTDTQYF.

The table lists this clone with a few counts. The chain carries TRBV9 and TRBJ2-1; the match to TRBD2 covers 12 bases. Germline CDR1 SGDLS, CDR2 YYNGEE. With V trimmed by 4 bases and J by 7 bases, 9 bases remained unmatched. This CDR3 has 16 amino acids. The CDR3 spells CASSPPSGGAVNEQFF. In nucleotides, the CDR3 is TGTGCCAGCAGCCCCCCTAGCGGGGGGGCCGTTAATGAGCAGTTCTTC. Based on the CDR3 plus reference TRBV9 and TRBJ2-1, the full variable domain is DSGVTQTPKHLITATGQRVTLRCSPRSGDLSVYWYQQSLDQGLQFLIQYYNGEERAKGNILERFSAQQFPDLHSELNLSSLELGDSALYFCASSPPSGGAVNEQFFGPGTRLTVL.

CDR3 DNA: TGTGCCTGGAGTGTACTTCGGCCAGGGGGTCCTGAAGCTTTCTTT. Protein product: CAWSVLRPGGPEAFF. The rearrangement links TRBV30 to TRBJ1-1; 7 bases line up with TRBD1. CDR1 is GTSNPN and CDR2 is SVGIG in the germline V gene (reference sequence). The CDR3 sequence is 15 residues long. The trim removed 0 bases at V and 6 bases at J, leaving 10 bases unmatched.

The V gene is TRBV28, the J gene TRBJ1-2; 10 positions agree with TRBD1. V trimming: 6 bases; J trimming: 8 bases; junction bases outside the gene matches: 12. Germline V gives CDR1 MDHEN, CDR2 SYDVKM. The CDR3 runs 15 residues. DNA for the CDR3: TGTGCCAGCAGGTTGGGACAGGGGACTCGGGGCGGCTACACCTTC. It yields the protein CASRLGQGTRGGYTF.

This rearrangement joins TRBV7-2 to TRBJ1-2; the D gene is possibly TRBD1 (5 bases). CDR1 is SGHTA and CDR2 is FQGNSA in the germline V gene. Between the trimmed V and J ends, which lost 1 base and 6 bases, there was a span of 9 bases. The length of the CDR3 is 13 residues. CDR3 bases: TGTGCCAGCAGCTTAGGACAGAGAGATGGCTACACCTTC. Translating it yields CASSLGQRDGYTF.

V is TRBV27 and J is TRBJ1-3, with D tentatively TRBD1 (5 bases). There are 14 residues in the CDR3. Trimming took 3 bases from V and 8 from J, leaving 14 bases between them. CDR1 and CDR2 from the germline V gene are MNHEY and SMNVEV (reference sequence). The CDR3 bases are TGTGCCAGCAGTTTGGGGTTCGGGGGGGACACCATATATTTT. This gives the protein CASSLGFGGDTIYF.

The chain couples TRBV19 to TRBJ2-1, with TRBD2 matching 14 bases. The CDR3 totals 17 residues. Germline CDR1 is LNHDA and CDR2 is SQIVND (reference sequence). J lost 3 bases, V lost 4 bases, and 5 bases had no gene match. CDR3 loop: CASSSGTSGRDYNEQFF. The CDR3 DNA reads as TGTGCCAGTAGTAGCGGGACTAGCGGGAGAGACTACAATGAGCAGTTCTTC.

V usage is TRBV6-2 or TRBV6-3 and J usage is TRBJ2-7; 8 bases match TRBD1. V lost 5 bases, J lost 5 bases, and 8 bases stayed unmatched. The CDR3 runs to 14 residues. In germline, CDR1 is MNHEY, CDR2 SVGEGT. CDR3 residues: CASSRTGIQDEQYF. The CDR3 coding sequence is TGTGCCAGCAGTAGGACAGGGATCCAGGACGAGCAGTACTTC.

This clone was counted only a few times. The chain carries TRBV6-4 and TRBJ2-3; a weak D match, TRBD1 (6 bases). Per germline, CDR1 MRHNA and CDR2 SNTAGT. The CDR3 has 13 residues. V lost 2 bases to trimming and J lost 5 bases, with 8 bases between them. DNA of the CDR3: TGTGCCAGCAGTGACGACAGGCTAGATACGCAGTATTTT. It specifies CASSDDRLDTQYF.

CDR3 protein: CASSQDKGWDTGELFF. The CDR3 DNA reads as TGTGCCAGCAGCCAAGATAAGGGGTGGGACACCGGGGAGCTGTTTTTT. This chain uses TRBV3-1 (or the pseudogene TRBV3-2) with TRBJ2-2; a possible D gene is TRBD1 (5 bases). This CDR3 contains 16 residues. Per germline, CDR1 LGHDT and CDR2 YNNKEL (reference sequence). V lost 0 bases to trimming and J lost 3 bases, with 11 bases between them.

V and J are TRBV5-6 and TRBJ1-6; 9 bases line up with TRBD1. Trimming cost V 0 bases and J 7 bases; bases outside gene matches: 2. Per germline, CDR1 SGHDT and CDR2 YYEEEE. The CDR3 is made up of 15 amino acids. The CDR3 protein is CASSLVGTGNSPLHF. CDR3 nucleotides: TGTGCCAGCAGCTTGGTCGGGACAGGGAATTCACCCCTCCACTTT.

The chain carries TRBV7-2 and TRBJ1-2; 10 bases map to TRBD1. Germline V gene sequence: CDR1 SGHTA, CDR2 FQGNSA. The CDR3 has 15 residues. The V segment lost 5 bases and the J segment 4 bases; nucleotides outside the gene matches: 7. CDR3 protein: CASSGAGTGAYGYTF. The DNA of the CDR3 is TGTGCCAGCAGCGGTGCCGGGACAGGGGCCTATGGCTACACCTTC. The variable domain in full, with the rest retrieved from reference TRBV7-2 and TRBJ1-2, is GAGVSQSPSNKVTEKGKDVELRCDPISGHTALYWYRQSLGQGLEFLIYFQGNSAPDKSGLPSDRFSAERTGGSVSTLTIQRTQQEDSAVYLCASSGAGTGAYGYTFGSGTRLTVV.

The chain joins TRBV28 to TRBJ1-1, with 9 nucleotides matching TRBD1. V shed 8 bases, J shed 3 bases, and the junction held 10 bases outside the gene matches. Germline CDR1 MDHEN, CDR2 SYDVKM. This CDR3 is 15 amino acids long. The CDR3 here is CASAVGQGWDTEAFF. DNA for the CDR3: TGTGCCAGCGCGGTGGGACAGGGATGGGACACTGAAGCTTTCTTT.

This clone was seen a handful of times. The genes are TRBV18 and TRBJ1-1, with TRBD1 matching 11 bases. The ends lost 2 bases at V and 10 bases at J; junction bases unmatched: 12. This CDR3 comprises 16 residues. CDR1 is KGHSH and CDR2 is LQKENI in the germline V gene. This chain's CDR3 is CASSPFGQGASERAFF. DNA for the CDR3: TGTGCCAGCTCACCATTCGGACAGGGGGCTTCAGAGAGAGCTTTCTTT.

The rearrangement joins TRBV4-3 to TRBJ1-3; TRBD1 might be the D (6 bases). The CDR3 contains 16 residues. V was clipped by 1 base and J by 0 bases, with 10 bases between them. Germline CDR1 is LGHNA and CDR2 is YSLEER. Here the CDR3 reads CASSQGWGRSGNTIYF. The CDR3 region has the DNA TGCGCCAGCAGCCAAGGATGGGGGCGCTCTGGAAACACCATATATTTT.

This rearrangement joins TRBV5-1 to TRBJ1-1; D call uncertain. Trimming cost V 0 bases and J 1 base, with 7 bases left between them. Germline-derived CDR1 and CDR2 are SGHRS and YFSETQ. This CDR3 comprises 14 residues. This CDR3 reads CASSLAGRNTEAFF. In nucleotides, the CDR3 is TGCGCCAGCAGCTTGGCGGGTCGGAACACTGAAGCTTTCTTT.